This is a list of T cell receptor beta chains from one sample in a study of cytomegalovirus exposure and HLA in healthy donors. Profiled with immunoSEQ multiplex PCR; TCRdb holds only in-frame clones, not every one. This table holds roughly 71,000 clones, roughly 92% found once. The specimen sequenced was PBMCs. Receptors originate from a woman aged 18-29 years in good health and CMV-seronegative. CDR3s include the opening cysteine and the closing phenylalanine or tryptophan. D genes are given only for firm matches. A clone size is listed for some rows: how often the clone was seen (once, few, many), or a class if it is expanded.

CDR3 DNA,CDR3 protein,clone size,J gene,V gene,D gene
TGTGCCAGGCAGGGACTAGCGGGTACCGGGGAGCTGTTTTTT,CARQGLAGTGELFF,.,TRBJ2-2,TRBV2,TRBD2
TGTGCCATCAGTGAGCGGACAGACAACAATGAGCAGTTCTTC,CAISERTDNNEQFF,.,TRBJ2-1,TRBV10-3,.
TGTGCCTCGAACCAGGACTATAATTCACCCCTCCACTTT,CASNQDYNSPLHF,few,TRBJ1-6,TRBV9,.
TGTGCCAGCAGCATTCTAGCGGGGGCGGTCACAGATACGCAGTATTTT,CASSILAGAVTDTQYF,.,TRBJ2-3,TRBV11-2,TRBD2
TGTGCCAGCAGCCCCGACAGGAGCTCCTACGAGCAGTACTTC,CASSPDRSSYEQYF,.,TRBJ2-7,TRBV7-6,.
TGTGCCAGCAGTGAAGGGGAGACGGGGGGCTATGGCTACACCTTC,CASSEGETGGYGYTF,.,TRBJ1-2,TRBV6-1,.
TGTGCCAGCAGCGCTCCGGGGTATTACGAGCAGTACTTC,CASSAPGYYEQYF,.,TRBJ2-7,TRBV6-1,.
TGTGCCAGCAGTAGGGGAATGAACTATGGCTACACCTTC,CASSRGMNYGYTF,once,TRBJ1-2,TRBV27,.
TGCGCCAGGGACAGTCCCATGAACACTGAAGCTTTCTTT,CARDSPMNTEAFF,.,TRBJ1-1,TRBV23-1,.
TGTGCCAGCCTTGGACAGGGCCATGGCTACACCTTC,CASLGQGHGYTF,once,TRBJ1-2,TRBV18,TRBD1
TGTGCCAGCAGCTTATTCCCCACAGGCCCTGAAAAACTGTTTTTT,CASSLFPTGPEKLFF,.,TRBJ1-4,TRBV7-9,.
TGTGCCAGCAGCTTAGACGTAGTTGGAGAGACCCAGTACTTC,CASSLDVVGETQYF,.,TRBJ2-5,TRBV7-9,.
TGTGCCAGCAGCCCTATGGACAACCTCTATGGCTACACCTTC,CASSPMDNLYGYTF,.,TRBJ1-2,TRBV6-1,.
TGTGCCAGCAGTTCAGCAGGGGGCATCACGCACTATGGCTACACCTTC,CASSSAGGITHYGYTF,.,TRBJ1-2,TRBV6-6,TRBD1
TGTGTCAGTAGTCTCGGACGGGACTACGAGCAGTACTTC,CVSSLGRDYEQYF,.,TRBJ2-7,TRBV19,.
TGCGCCAGCAGCCAAGGGGGAGGCAGCTCCTATAATTCACCCCTCCACTTT,CASSQGGGSSYNSPLHF,.,TRBJ1-6,TRBV4-1,.
TGTGCCAGCAGCCGGGACAGGGGCTACGAGCAGTACTTC,CASSRDRGYEQYF,once,TRBJ2-7,TRBV5-8,TRBD1
TGTGCCAGCAGCTTAGCGACAGCCTTCTCCTACGAGCAGTACTTC,CASSLATAFSYEQYF,once,TRBJ2-7,TRBV7-9,.
TGTGCCAGCAGTTACCCCCATGGGGGGGGTAACTATGGCTACACCTTC,CASSYPHGGGNYGYTF,.,TRBJ1-2,TRBV6-6,.
TGTGCCAGCAGGCTACAGGGGGCTAACTATGGCTACACCTTC,CASRLQGANYGYTF,.,TRBJ1-2,TRBV6-5,TRBD1
TGTGCCAGCAGCTCTCGGGACAGGGGGATCACCGGGGAGCTGTTTTTT,CASSSRDRGITGELFF,.,TRBJ2-2,TRBV11-2,TRBD1
TGTGCCAGCTCACTTGGCAGGGCTAGTAATCAGCCCCAGCATTTT,CASSLGRASNQPQHF,.,TRBJ1-5,TRBV18,.
TGTGCTAGCAGCTTGAGAACAGGGTCCGACGAGCAGTACTTC,CASSLRTGSDEQYF,.,TRBJ2-7,TRBV7-7,.
TGTGCCAGCAGTTTCAGTTTCGTCGGGAAACCCCTGAACACTGAAGCTTTCTTT,CASSFSFVGKPLNTEAFF,.,TRBJ1-1,TRBV28,.
TGTGCCAGCAGTGTACAGGGGAAGGGCTACACCTTC,CASSVQGKGYTF,.,TRBJ1-2,TRBV2,TRBD1
TGTGCCAGCAGGACGGGGACAGATAATAATTCACCCCTCCACTTT,CASRTGTDNNSPLHF,.,TRBJ1-6,TRBV6-4,TRBD1
TGCGCCAGCAGCCTACCCCCCGGGACAGCCAACACTGAAGCTTTCTTT,CASSLPPGTANTEAFF,.,TRBJ1-1,TRBV4-1,TRBD1
TGTGCCAGCAGTTTATACGGTAGCGGGGGGGCGAGCACAGATACGCAGTATTTT,CASSLYGSGGASTDTQYF,.,TRBJ2-3,TRBV27,TRBD2
TGTGCCAGCAGTTTATGGGGACGGACTCTAGCGAATGAGCAGTTCTTC,CASSLWGRTLANEQFF,.,TRBJ2-1,TRBV28,.
TGTGCCAGCAGTCAAACCCCAGGGTTAAGCTATGGCTACACCTTC,CASSQTPGLSYGYTF,.,TRBJ1-2,TRBV27,.
TGTGCCAGCAGTTCTCCGGGACAGGGGGCGTTGGAGCAGTACTTC,CASSSPGQGALEQYF,.,TRBJ2-7,TRBV28,TRBD1